Here is one T cell receptor beta chain with its context. Its antigen is unidentified. This specimen comes from a study of shared clonotypes between healthy human individuals. The authors ran the assay at deep level. Sequencing was performed with immunoSEQ multiplex PCR; in TCRdb, only in-frame clones are kept and a portion is missing. The sample holds hundreds of thousands of clones, approximately 71% seen once. General observations from the study: Donor clonotype sharing was expected to depend on sequencing depth.

This clonotype was sampled from a woman aged 40-49 years in good health. Some clones in this sample may be carry-over from other donors' samples. The sample taken for sequencing was PBMCs.

Here the CDR3 reads CASSLSTRNTGELFF. CDR3 bases: TGTGCCAGCAGCTTATCCACACGGAACACCGGGGAGCTGTTTTTT. The gene calls are TRBV5-4 and TRBJ2-2; D gene unclear. CDR1 and CDR2 from the germline V gene are SGHNT and YYREEE (reference sequence). Trimming shortened V by 2 bases and J by 1 base, and 9 bases separated the two germline ends. The CDR3 has 15 amino acids.